The 8 T cell receptor beta chains given below trace back to one sample, sequenced in a study of spatial heterogeneity in lung cancer. Noted time point: sample taken at primary tumor resection. Sequencing of whole RNA from tumor, nontumor lung or frozen PBMC involved no sorting. MiXCR, applied by TCRdb to the 5' RACE reads, yields one record per CDR3 protein. Here the sample spans 25,000 or so distinct CDR3 sequences, about 8.8% being singletons. The sequencing used PBMCs, collected at surgery. These TCRs come from a female donor with early-stage non-small cell lung cancer.

This clonotype was seen repeatedly, ten times or more. J is TRBJ1-5 and V is TRBV6-1, with TRBD1 as a possible D gene (6 bases). V lost 7 bases and J lost 0, with 13 bases in between. The CDR3 spans 15 residues. Looked up from germline, CDR1 is MNHNS and CDR2 is SASEGT. The CDR3 loop is CASKDRFNSNQPQHF. CDR3 bases: TGTGCCAGCAAAGACAGGTTTAATAGCAATCAGCCCCAGCATTTT.

This clonotype was detected a few times. The chain employs TRBV27 and TRBJ1-5; a weak D match, TRBD1 (6 bases). The CDR3 extends over 13 amino acids. V lost 5 bases to trimming and J lost 6 bases, with 11 bases between them. Germline V gives CDR1 MNHEY, CDR2 SMNVEV (reference sequence). The CDR3 nucleotides are TGTGCCAGCAGTATCAGGGGTACTCAGCCCCAGCATTTT. It specifies CASSIRGTQPQHF.

The genes are TRBV7-2 and TRBJ1-1; D not resolved. V shed 5 bases and J shed 11 bases, with 21 bases lying between them. The germline gives CDR1 SGHTA, CDR2 FQGNSA. This CDR3 is built from 14 residues. Here the CDR3 DNA reads TGTGCCAGCAGCCTCAACCCAGGTATTAGTATGGCTTTCTTT. It encodes CASSLNPGISMAFF.

This clonotype appeared many times. V gene TRBV6-5 combines with J gene TRBJ1-3, with a weak D call TRBD1 (6 bases). Trimming shortened V by 6 bases and J by 0 bases, and 12 bases separated the two germline ends. CDR1 is MNHEY, CDR2 SVGAGI, per germline. The CDR3 runs 15 residues. The CDR3 sequence: CASREDRYSGNTIYF. In DNA, the CDR3 is TGTGCCAGCAGAGAAGACAGGTACTCTGGAAACACCATATATTTT.

The table lists this clonotype with many counts. Compared with germline, one end of the junction differs, possibly owing to a read error. The chain is built from TRBV2 and TRBJ2-1; D remains unclear. This CDR3 spans 15 amino acids. Per the germline V gene, CDR1 is SNHLY and CDR2 is FYNNEI. The CDR3 spells CASSEGWAPYNEQSF. The CDR3, as DNA: TGTGCCAGCAGTGAAGGGTGGGCCCCCTACAATGAGCAGTCCTTC.

V and J are TRBV19 and TRBJ2-6; tentatively, D is TRBD1 (5 bases). V dropped 5 bases and J dropped 0 bases, with 8 bases sitting between them. Germline CDR1 is LNHDA and CDR2 is SQIVND (reference sequence). The CDR3 consists of 15 residues. CDR3 sequence reads: CASSAQVSGANVLTF. The CDR3 coding sequence is TGTGCCAGTAGTGCACAGGTCTCTGGGGCCAACGTCCTGACTTTC.

Only a few counts were recorded for this clonotype. This rearrangement joins TRBV9 to TRBJ1-1, with D perhaps TRBD1 (5 bases). V was shortened by 5 bases and J by 4 bases, with 9 bases between the two germline ends. The length of the CDR3 is 12 residues. The germline V gene has CDR1 SGDLS and CDR2 YYNGEE. The CDR3 region is CASSRDGTEAFF. CDR3 in DNA: TGTGCCAGCAGTAGGGACGGCACTGAAGCTTTCTTT.

This clonotype has a handful of counts. This chain connects TRBV29-1 to TRBJ2-7, with D unclear. CDR1 is SQVTM, CDR2 ANQGSEA, per germline. The V gene lost 3 bases and the J gene lost 0 bases, with 9 bases spanning the gap. The CDR3 totals 13 residues. The CDR3 nucleotides are TGCAGCGTTGACGGACCCAACTCCTACGAGCAGTACTTC. Translated, it gives CSVDGPNSYEQYF.